The 14 T cell receptor beta chains presented below share a single source sample, sequenced in a study of blood T cell repertoires in COVID-19. The data were produced by immunoSEQ multiplex PCR, yet TCRdb's version contains in-frame clones alone and is incomplete. The table shows some 390,000 clones, with roughly 89% occurring only once. Sequenced input: PBMCs or T cells enriched from blood (not recorded which). Receptors originate from a woman aged 25 to 45 who had recovered from COVID-19.

This sequence joins TRBV4-3 and TRBJ2-7; TRBD2 agrees at 10 bases. The trim removed 3 bases at V and 1 base at J, leaving 9 bases unmatched. Germline V gene data show CDR1 as LGHNA and CDR2 as YSLEER. This CDR3 is built from 17 residues. In DNA form, the CDR3 reads TGCGCCAGCAGCCAGGCCTCCCTAGCGGGGGTATCCTACGAGCAGTACTTC. Translating gives CASSQASLAGVSYEQYF.

The chain is built from TRBV5-4 and TRBJ1-1; tentative D call: TRBD1 (5 bases). V lost 2 bases, J lost 4 bases, and 15 bases lay in between. CDR1 and CDR2 from the germline V gene are SGHNT and YYREEE (reference sequence). The CDR3 runs 15 residues. CDR3 nucleotides: TGTGCCAGCAGCTTAGATAGGGGCGCGGTCACTGAAGCTTTCTTT. As protein: CASSLDRGAVTEAFF.

The J gene is TRBJ2-1, the V gene TRBV27; 7 bases agree with TRBD1. CDR3 length equals 16 residues. V shed 3 bases and J 6 bases; nucleotides not matched to a gene: 11. Looked up from germline, CDR1 is MNHEY and CDR2 is SMNVEV (reference sequence). DNA of the CDR3: TGTGCCAGCAGTTTCCGTACAGGGGATCTTGGCAATGAGCAGTTCTTC. It is translated as CASSFRTGDLGNEQFF.

The chain combines TRBV5-1 with TRBJ1-2; D is perhaps TRBD1 (5 bases). The germline CDR1 and CDR2 sequences are SGHRS and YFSETQ. The germline V and J ends were trimmed by 5 bases and 0 bases, with 11 bases remaining between them. The CDR3 contains 14 residues. CDR3 sequence reads: CASRGDSANYGYTF. The DNA of the CDR3 is TGCGCCAGCAGAGGAGACAGCGCTAACTATGGCTACACCTTC.

The rearrangement links TRBV7-9 to TRBJ1-2, with a weak D call TRBD1 (5 bases). The CDR3 is 15 amino acids. Germline V gene sequence: CDR1 SEHNR, CDR2 FQNEAQ (reference sequence). Trimming stripped 5 bases from V and 3 bases from J, with 16 bases between. CDR3 residues: CASSPGIGGDYGYTF. CDR3 coding DNA: TGTGCCAGCAGCCCCGGGATTGGAGGGGACTATGGCTACACCTTC.

The chain couples TRBV5-6 to TRBJ1-1; maybe TRBD1 (5 bases). The CDR3 has 15 amino acids. The V end was cut by 0 bases, the J end by 1 base, with 10 bases between. The germline gives CDR1 SGHDT, CDR2 YYEEEE. The CDR3 DNA sequence: TGTGCCAGCAGCTTGGCAGGGTACGAGAACACTGAAGCTTTCTTT. This translates into CASSLAGYENTEAFF.

This chain links TRBV6-5 with TRBJ1-4, with 8 bases matching TRBD1. CDR1 MNHEY and CDR2 SVGAGI come from the germline V gene. Trimming at V came to 2 bases and at J to 1 base, leaving 3 bases not matched to a gene. The CDR3 is made up of 16 amino acids. The CDR3 bases are TGTGCCAGCAGTTACAGGACAGGGCAAACTAATGAAAAACTGTTTTTT. It yields the protein CASSYRTGQTNEKLFF.

The chain has TRBV30 and TRBJ2-6; possible D gene TRBD1, 5 bases. The germline gives CDR1 GTSNPN, CDR2 SVGIG (reference sequence). The ends were cut back, 1 base at V and 4 bases at J, with 5 bases in the middle. The CDR3 consists of 13 residues. In DNA, the CDR3 is TGTGCCTGGAGTGGGACAGGGGCCAACGTCCTGACTTTC. Encoded protein: CAWSGTGANVLTF.

CDR3 protein: CASTSGGATTGELFF. For the CDR3, the DNA is TGCGCCAGCACCAGCGGAGGGGCTACCACCGGGGAGCTGTTTTTT. The rearrangement uses TRBV5-1 and TRBJ2-2; D is possibly TRBD2 (6 bases). CDR3 size: 15 residues. V shed 6 bases and J shed 4 bases, with 16 bases lying between them. The germline V gene has CDR1 SGHRS and CDR2 YFSETQ.

V and J are TRBV28 and TRBJ2-1; 7 bases map to TRBD2. In germline, CDR1 is MDHEN, CDR2 SYDVKM. J was trimmed by 8 bases and V by 5 bases; bases with no gene match: 6. The CDR3 totals 13 residues. CDR3 sequence: CASSPRLADEQFF. DNA of the CDR3: TGTGCCAGCAGTCCCCGACTAGCCGATGAGCAGTTCTTC.

This clone was seen a handful of times. The chain combines TRBV30 with TRBJ1-1, with D perhaps matching TRBD1 (5 bases). Germline lookup yields CDR1 GTSNPN and CDR2 SVGIG (reference sequence). The CDR3 contains 12 residues. The V gene lost 5 bases and the J gene lost 4 bases, with 11 bases spanning the gap. CDR3 sequence: CAWPGSGTEAFF. As DNA, the CDR3 is TGTGCCTGGCCAGGGTCTGGCACTGAAGCTTTCTTT.

In its sample, this clone was seen a few times. The chain is built from TRBV27 and TRBJ1-5; D unresolved. This CDR3 has 14 residues. V was trimmed by 1 base and J by 0 bases, leaving 4 bases between them. Germline assignment: CDR1 MNHEY and CDR2 SMNVEV (reference sequence). The CDR3 loop reads CASSLYGSNQPQHF. The CDR3 region has the DNA TGTGCCAGCAGTTTATACGGTAGCAATCAGCCCCAGCATTTT.

The chain employs TRBV5-6 and TRBJ2-7; D is unclear. The CDR3 consists of 14 residues. V was clipped by 2 bases and J by 3 bases, with 12 bases between them. Germline loops: CDR1 SGHDT, CDR2 YYEEEE. CDR3 nucleotides: TGTGCCAGCAGCTTCTCGAGTAGCATCTACGAGCAGTACTTC. This translates into CASSFSSSIYEQYF.

The rearrangement uses TRBV3-1 (or the pseudogene TRBV3-2) and TRBJ2-2; TRBD2 matches at 11 bases. This CDR3 contains 17 residues. The J segment lost 7 bases and the V segment lost 0 bases, leaving 7 bases of the junction unmatched. Germline V gene data show CDR1 as LGHDT and CDR2 as YNNKEL (reference sequence). The chain's CDR3 is CASSQDLAGGPFGELFF. CDR3 nucleotide sequence: TGTGCCAGCAGCCAAGATTTAGCGGGGGGGCCTTTCGGGGAGCTGTTTTTT.